This T cell receptor (beta chain) was identified during a study of blood T cell repertoires in COVID-19. Study-wide context: The analysed material was cDNA or gDNA that came from T cells, B-cell-depleted T cells, or PBMCs.

This clone was counted a few times. Germline V gene lookup returns CDR1 MNHEY and CDR2 SMNVEV (reference sequence). V was pared by 3 bases and J by 4 bases, with 5 bases of the junction left unmatched. The CDR3 covers 14 residues. Per the authors' pipeline: From reference gene primer amplification, estimates of nucleated cell counts were derived. Using immunoSEQ multiplex PCR, the repertoire was profiled, and TCRdb retains in-frame clones only, with some absent. The DNA was the basis for D and trimming; V, J and clone size are from that table. The table has over 200,000 clones, 88% seen once. V gene TRBV27 combines with J gene TRBJ1-2; 7 bases fit TRBD1. Sequencing was done on a sample of peripheral blood. This clonotype was sampled from a woman aged 60 to 75 with acute or convalescent COVID-19. The CDR3 sequence: CASSLTRQGYGYTF. The CDR3 nucleotides read TGTGCCAGCAGTTTGACCCGACAGGGCTATGGCTACACCTTC.